The clone carrying this T cell receptor beta chain has just a few counts. Its target is not known. Here immunoSEQ multiplex PCR was the method, and the copy in TCRdb shows in-frame clones only, minus some. The sample gives 60,000 to 75,000 clones, 83% of which show up once; roughly 1.4% is in the top ten. This sample is part of a study of OX40 agonist ivuxolimab in advanced cancers. Study context: Prior therapy, whether anti-PD-1, anti-PD-L1 or anti-CTLA-4, was allowed, and less than 45% had some. Broader study findings: At 0.1 to 3.0 mg/kg and by week 6, CD4+ and CD8+ T cells in the blood had expanded clonally. There were, on average, more expanded clones in CD8+ T cells than in CD4+.

Cycle 7 day 1, cycle 4 day 1, and baseline were the timepoints at which blood was sampled. Deletions cut 0 bases from V and 0 bases from J, with 15 bases between. The CDR3 runs to 17 residues. Germline values: CDR1 SGDLS, CDR2 YYNGEE. V and J are TRBV9 and TRBJ1-1; maybe TRBD1 (6 bases). The sequence came from an adult with an advanced solid tumor such as melanoma, head and neck, liver or kidney cancer. The specimen was CD4+ or CD8+ T cells sorted from blood, collected in a trial of the OX40 agonist ivuxolimab. As DNA, the CDR3 is TGTGCCAGCAGCGTAGCTGGGGGCTTACTAATGAACACTGAAGCTTTCTTT. Amino acid sequence: CASSVAGGLLMNTEAFF.